This section outlines one T cell receptor (beta chain) sequence together with its context. This sample was taken from a study of blood T cell repertoires in COVID-19. Sequencing used immunoSEQ multiplex PCR; TCRdb keeps in-frame clones, though not all of them. In the table there are under 100,000 clones, about nine tenths of which are singletons. What was sequenced was peripheral blood. This receptor was identified in a human donor in a cohort sampled during active COVID-19.

The CDR3 DNA sequence: TGTGCCAGCAGATACACAGGGGCCGTGGACAATGAGCAGTTCTTC. Translated: CASRYTGAVDNEQFF. The chain links TRBV5-4 to TRBJ2-1; 7 bases fit TRBD1. Germline V gene sequence: CDR1 SGHNT, CDR2 YYREEE (reference sequence). The CDR3 runs to 15 residues. After removal of 5 bases from V and 5 bases from J, the junction contained 10 bases not matched to a gene.